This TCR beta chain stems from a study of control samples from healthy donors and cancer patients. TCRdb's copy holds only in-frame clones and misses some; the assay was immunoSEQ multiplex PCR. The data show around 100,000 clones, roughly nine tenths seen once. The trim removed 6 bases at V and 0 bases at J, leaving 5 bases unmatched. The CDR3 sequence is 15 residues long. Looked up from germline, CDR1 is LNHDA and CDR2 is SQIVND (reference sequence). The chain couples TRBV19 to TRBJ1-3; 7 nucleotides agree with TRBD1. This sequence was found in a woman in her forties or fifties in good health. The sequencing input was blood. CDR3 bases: TGTGCCAGTAGGGAAGGGACAGCCTCTGGAAACACCATATATTTT. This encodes CASREGTASGNTIYF.